A selection of T cell receptor beta chains follows, all from one sample in a study of cytomegalovirus exposure and HLA in healthy donors. Clones were read by immunoSEQ multiplex PCR, and TCRdb kept only the in-frame ones, dropping some. This table holds some 170,000 clones, approximately 75% found once. The material sequenced was PBMCs. The receptors here all came from a woman aged 18-29 years in good health and CMV-seronegative. The CDR3 runs from the conserved cysteine through the conserved F or W. A D gene is named only where the DNA matches it firmly. The size of a clone is reported for some rows only, either as once, few or many, or as a class for expanded clones.

clone size: few
J gene: TRBJ1-1
D gene: NA
V gene: TRBV28
CDR3 DNA: TGTGCCAGCAGTTTATTCCAGGGTCCCACTGAAGCTTTCTTT
CDR3 protein: CASSLFQGPTEAFF

clone size: NA
J gene: TRBJ1-5
D gene: TRBD1
V gene: TRBV7-9
CDR3 DNA: TGTGCCAGCAGCTTAGCGACAGGGGATCAGCCCCAGCATTTT
CDR3 protein: CASSLATGDQPQHF

clone size: NA
J gene: TRBJ1-2
D gene: NA
V gene: TRBV6-5
CDR3 DNA: TGTGCCAGCAGTTACGAGGGCGGTATTGATGGCTACACCTTC
CDR3 protein: CASSYEGGIDGYTF

clone size: few
J gene: TRBJ1-4
D gene: NA
V gene: TRBV18
CDR3 DNA: TGTGCCAGCTCACCGAAATTAAGGGAGTCGGTAGCTAATGAAAAACTGTTTTTT
CDR3 protein: CASSPKLRESVANEKLFF

clone size: NA
J gene: TRBJ1-2
D gene: NA
V gene: TRBV28
CDR3 DNA: TGTGCCAGCAGTTCCCCGGGATATGGCTACACCTTC
CDR3 protein: CASSSPGYGYTF

clone size: once
J gene: TRBJ2-3
D gene: TRBD1
V gene: TRBV6-5
CDR3 DNA: TGTGCCAGCAGTGTAGGACAGGGGGTGGCAGATACGCAGTATTTT
CDR3 protein: CASSVGQGVADTQYF

clone size: NA
J gene: TRBJ2-5
D gene: TRBD2
V gene: TRBV18
CDR3 DNA: TGTGCCAGCTCAGGTCGGGAGGGCCAACAAGAGACCCAGTACTTC
CDR3 protein: CASSGREGQQETQYF

clone size: NA
J gene: TRBJ1-1
D gene: TRBD1
V gene: TRBV10-1
CDR3 DNA: TGCGCCAGCACCAAAGGGGGGACAGGGAGGTCTGAAGCTTTCTTT
CDR3 protein: CASTKGGTGRSEAFF

clone size: NA
J gene: TRBJ2-5
D gene: NA
V gene: TRBV7-9
CDR3 DNA: TGTGCCAGCAGCTTAGGTTTCCCGGGGAGCGAGACCCAGTACTTC
CDR3 protein: CASSLGFPGSETQYF

clone size: NA
J gene: TRBJ2-7
D gene: TRBD2
V gene: TRBV18
CDR3 DNA: TGTGCCAGCTCACCACCTGGGTCTAGCGGGAGCCTCAGGCAGTACTTC
CDR3 protein: CASSPPGSSGSLRQYF

clone size: NA
J gene: TRBJ2-2
D gene: TRBD1
V gene: TRBV6-6
CDR3 DNA: TGTGCCAGCAGGTCCAGGGGGTCCGGGGAGCTGTTTTTT
CDR3 protein: CASRSRGSGELFF

clone size: NA
J gene: TRBJ1-1
D gene: NA
V gene: TRBV6-1
CDR3 DNA: TGTGCCAGCAGTTTTCTCGACACTGAAGCTTTCTTT
CDR3 protein: CASSFLDTEAFF

clone size: NA
J gene: TRBJ1-3
D gene: NA
V gene: TRBV19
CDR3 DNA: TGTGCCAGTAGTATGGCCTCCACCCGGGGGTCTGGAAACACCATATATTTT
CDR3 protein: CASSMASTRGSGNTIYF

clone size: NA
J gene: TRBJ1-6
D gene: NA
V gene: TRBV19
CDR3 DNA: TGTGCCAGTAGTATCGGCCAGGATTCACCCCTCCACTTT
CDR3 protein: CASSIGQDSPLHF

clone size: once
J gene: TRBJ2-7
D gene: TRBD1
V gene: TRBV6-1
CDR3 DNA: TGTGCCAGCATGGGGACAGGGGGCCCCCGCTCCGAGCAGTACTTC
CDR3 protein: CASMGTGGPRSEQYF

clone size: few
J gene: TRBJ2-2
D gene: NA
V gene: TRBV21-1
CDR3 DNA: TGTGCCAGCAGCAATCCATTAAATACTAGCGGACCGAACACCGGGGAGCTGTTTTTT
CDR3 protein: CASSNPLNTSGPNTGELFF

clone size: NA
J gene: TRBJ2-7
D gene: TRBD2
V gene: TRBV9
CDR3 DNA: TGTGCCAGCAGCGTAGGACTAGCGGGGGGGGAGTCCGAGCAGTACTTC
CDR3 protein: CASSVGLAGGESEQYF

clone size: NA
J gene: TRBJ2-2
D gene: NA
V gene: TRBV27
CDR3 DNA: TGTGCCAGCCGACAATCGGACACCGGGGAGCTGTTTTTT
CDR3 protein: CASRQSDTGELFF

clone size: NA
J gene: TRBJ1-5
D gene: NA
V gene: TRBV6-5
CDR3 DNA: TGTGCCAGCAGTCAGTTCGGTGTCGCGGGACAGCCCCAGCATTTT
CDR3 protein: CASSQFGVAGQPQHF

clone size: NA
J gene: TRBJ2-1
D gene: NA
V gene: TRBV15
CDR3 DNA: TGTGCCACCTCTTTCGGGGTAGATGCCAATGAGCAGTTCTTC
CDR3 protein: CATSFGVDANEQFF

clone size: NA
J gene: TRBJ2-4
D gene: TRBD2
V gene: TRBV27
CDR3 DNA: TGTGCCAGCAGTTTAAGGGGTAGCGGGAGGGTAAACATTCAGTACTTC
CDR3 protein: CASSLRGSGRVNIQYF

clone size: NA
J gene: TRBJ1-5
D gene: NA
V gene: TRBV6-1
CDR3 DNA: TGTGCCAGCATTCAACAAGTCCTTAGCAATCAGCCCCAGCATTTT
CDR3 protein: CASIQQVLSNQPQHF

clone size: NA
J gene: TRBJ2-5
D gene: TRBD1
V gene: TRBV4-1
CDR3 DNA: TGCGCCAGCAGCCGACTCCCCCCGGGGACAGGGGTCCAAGAGACCCAGTACTTC
CDR3 protein: CASSRLPPGTGVQETQYF

clone size: NA
J gene: TRBJ1-5
D gene: TRBD1
V gene: TRBV27
CDR3 DNA: TGTGCCAGCAGCCGACAGGGGGGGATCGGCAATCAGCCCCAGCATTTT
CDR3 protein: CASSRQGGIGNQPQHF

clone size: NA
J gene: TRBJ1-3
D gene: NA
V gene: TRBV7-9
CDR3 DNA: TGTTCCAGCAGCACCAGGGTGCCCGGAAACACCATATATTTT
CDR3 protein: CSSSTRVPGNTIYF

clone size: NA
J gene: TRBJ2-3
D gene: NA
V gene: TRBV21-1
CDR3 DNA: TGTGCCAGCAGCATAACGACAGGGATCGCAGATACGCAGTATTTT
CDR3 protein: CASSITTGIADTQYF

clone size: NA
J gene: TRBJ2-5
D gene: TRBD1
V gene: TRBV30
CDR3 DNA: TGTGCCTGGGCCCGGACAGGGGGCGCCCCCGGAGAGACCCAGTACTTC
CDR3 protein: CAWARTGGAPGETQYF